Presented here are 22 T cell receptor beta chains from one specimen sequenced in a study of CD8+ T cells in alopecia areata. After isolation, RNA underwent reverse transcription to generate cDNA as the sequencing template. Here immunoSEQ multiplex PCR was the method, and the copy in TCRdb shows in-frame clones only, minus some. The sample carries around 140,000 clones, about 89% recorded once. This specimen was CD8+ T cells sorted from blood, taken at week 0. The receptors originated from a human donor with alopecia areata.

The V and J genes are TRBV11-2 and TRBJ2-7, with D possibly TRBD1 on 5 matching bases. Looked up from germline, CDR1 is SGHAT and CDR2 is FQNNGV. V lost 5 bases to trimming and J lost 7 bases, with 15 bases between them. CDR3 length equals 13 residues. CDR3 in amino acids: CASSRVDPGEQYF. In DNA form, the CDR3 reads TGTGCCAGCAGCCGAGTGGACCCAGGGGAGCAGTACTTC.

The chain recombines TRBV28 with TRBJ2-3, with 7 nucleotides matching TRBD1. Germline assignment: CDR1 MDHEN and CDR2 SYDVKM. After removal of 2 bases from V and 6 bases from J, the junction contained 8 bases not matched to a gene. This CDR3 has 15 residues. CDR3 sequence reads: CASSLTGVPRDTQYF. The CDR3 DNA follows: TGTGCCAGCAGTTTAACAGGGGTCCCTAGGGATACGCAGTATTTT. Filled out from reference TRBV28 and TRBJ2-3, the complete variable domain reads DVKVTQSSRYLVKRTGEKVFLECVQDMDHENMFWYRQDPGLGLRLIYFSYDVKMKEKGDIPEGYSVSREKKERFSLILESASTNQTSMYLCASSLTGVPRDTQYFGPGTRLTVL.

This rearrangement joins TRBV7-3 to TRBJ2-1, with 8 bases that match TRBD1. After removal of 1 base from V and 2 bases from J, the junction contained 7 bases not matched to a gene. Germline V gene lookup returns CDR1 SGHTA and CDR2 FQGTGA. CDR3 length: 17 residues. CDR3 sequence (DNA): TGTGCCAGCAGCTTAAGCCCACAGGGGGACCCCTACAATGAGCAGTTCTTC. It codes for CASSLSPQGDPYNEQFF. Full variable domain (outside the CDR3, taken from reference TRBV7-3 and TRBJ2-1): GAGVSQTPSNKVTEKGKYVELRCDPISGHTALYWYRQSLGQGPEFLIYFQGTGAADDSGLPNDRFFAVRPEGSVSTLKIQRTERGDSAVYLCASSLSPQGDPYNEQFFGPGTRLTVL.

The rearrangement links TRBV29-1 to TRBJ1-1; TRBD1 matches at 7 bases. The CDR3 loop spans 16 amino acids. Trimming at V came to 6 bases and at J to 1 base, leaving 14 bases not matched to a gene. Per the germline V gene, CDR1 is SQVTM and CDR2 is ANQGSEA. CDR3 in amino acids: CSVRLDTGEENTEAFF. CDR3 bases: TGCAGCGTCCGCCTGGACACAGGGGAGGAGAACACTGAAGCTTTCTTT.

V usage is TRBV2 and J usage is TRBJ2-3; D might be TRBD1 (7 bases). The V gene lost 3 bases and the J gene lost 4 bases, with 11 bases spanning the gap. CDR1 and CDR2 (germline): SNHLY, FYNNEI. The CDR3 runs to 14 residues. CDR3 region: CASSDAGGSDTQYF. The CDR3 bases are TGTGCCAGCAGTGATGCAGGGGGGTCAGATACGCAGTATTTT.

CDR3: CASSLGQSDTEAFF. The CDR3 nucleotides are TGCGCCAGCAGCTTAGGACAGTCGGACACTGAAGCTTTCTTT. The chain recombines TRBV5-1 with TRBJ1-1; weak D call: TRBD1 (6 bases). CDR3 length: 14 amino acids. Trimming took 2 bases from V and 3 from J, leaving 11 bases between them. The germline gives CDR1 SGHRS, CDR2 YFSETQ.

This chain links TRBV7-9 with TRBJ2-7; D possibly corresponds to TRBD1 (6 bases). The V and J ends lost 2 bases and 3 bases respectively, with 23 bases between them. From germline, CDR1 is SEHNR and CDR2 FQNEAQ (reference sequence). CDR3 size: 18 residues. CDR3 protein: CASSLSPYPTGKGYEQYF. CDR3 bases: TGTGCCAGCAGCTTATCCCCCTACCCGACAGGAAAGGGCTACGAGCAGTACTTC. Using reference TRBV7-9 and TRBJ2-7 for the parts outside the CDR3, the full variable domain is DTGVSQNPRHKITKRGQNVTFRCDPISEHNRLYWYRQTLGQGPEFLTYFQNEAQLEKSRLLSDRFSAERPKGSFSTLEIQRTEQGDSAMYLCASSLSPYPTGKGYEQYFGPGTRLTVT.

About this clone: At one end the junction does not follow the germline gene, possibly because of a read error. The chain uses TRBV6-1 and TRBJ2-2; tentative D call: TRBD1 (6 bases). This CDR3 is 13 amino acids long. Germline V gene data show CDR1 as MNHNS and CDR2 as SASEGT. The CDR3 is CTTTGSNTGELFF. In DNA form, the CDR3 reads TGCACGACTACAGGGTCGAACACCGGGGAGCTGTTTTTT.

V is TRBV10-3 and J is TRBJ2-7; a possible D gene is TRBD1 (6 bases). The CDR3 is 14 amino acids. V was shortened by 2 bases and J by 2 bases, with 10 bases between the two germline ends. CDR1 ENHRY and CDR2 SYGVKD come from the germline V gene. The chain's CDR3 is CAISEEGQPYEQYF. CDR3 DNA sequence: TGTGCCATCAGTGAGGAAGGACAGCCCTACGAGCAGTACTTC.

CDR3 protein: CASSENRDFATNEKLFF. In nucleotides, the CDR3 is TGTGCCAGCAGCGAGAACCGGGACTTCGCAACTAATGAAAAACTGTTTTTT. J is TRBJ1-4 and V is TRBV9, with TRBD1 as a possible D gene (5 bases). The CDR3 is made up of 17 amino acids. Germline V lookup: CDR1 SGDLS, CDR2 YYNGEE. V was shortened by 3 bases and J by 0 bases, with 15 bases between the two germline ends.

The chain carries TRBV29-1 and TRBJ1-2, with 7 bases fitting TRBD1. Germline values: CDR1 SQVTM, CDR2 ANQGSEA. The CDR3 runs to 12 residues. V lost 6 bases, J lost 5 bases, and 6 bases stayed unmatched. CDR3 amino acids: CSVQDREYGYTF. CDR3 coding DNA: TGCAGCGTGCAAGACAGGGAATATGGCTACACCTTC.

The V and J genes are TRBV27 and TRBJ2-2, with TRBD1 as a possible D gene (5 bases). V lost 9 bases, J lost 5 bases, and 13 bases lay in between. The CDR3 covers 13 residues. Germline assignment: CDR1 MNHEY and CDR2 SMNVEV (reference sequence). CDR3 nucleotides: TGTGCCAGTTCCCCCCAGGGAACCGGGGAGCTGTTTTTT. It translates to CASSPQGTGELFF.

V is TRBV9 and J is TRBJ2-7, with 7 bases identical to TRBD2. The V gene end was trimmed by 4 bases and the J gene end by 2 bases; junction bases not matched to a gene: 9. Germline V CDR1 and CDR2: SGDLS, YYNGEE. The CDR3 contains 15 residues. The chain's CDR3 is CASSSGASGTYEQYF. DNA for the CDR3: TGTGCCAGCAGCTCCGGGGCTAGCGGTACCTACGAGCAGTACTTC.

The chain recombines TRBV29-1 with TRBJ2-1; D tentatively reads TRBD1 or TRBD2 (6 bases each). Germline lookup yields CDR1 SQVTM and CDR2 ANQGSEA. V was clipped by 7 bases and J by 0 bases, with 13 bases between them. This CDR3 comprises 14 residues. The CDR3 coding sequence is TGCAGCGGCCTAGGGGGGAGCTCCTACAATGAGCAGTTCTTC. Translating it yields CSGLGGSSYNEQFF.

This chain links TRBV7-8 with TRBJ2-3, with D possibly called TRBD1 or TRBD2 (6 bases each). V was cut by 2 bases and J by 1 base, with 16 bases left in between. The length of the CDR3 is 17 residues. Germline V gene data show CDR1 as SGHVS and CDR2 as FQNEAQ. The CDR3 spells CASSLRSWGAGTDTQYF. The CDR3 coding sequence is TGTGCCAGCAGCTTAAGGTCGTGGGGGGCTGGCACAGATACGCAGTATTTT. Filled out from reference TRBV7-8 and TRBJ2-3, the complete variable domain reads GAGVSQSPRYKVAKRGQDVALRCDPISGHVSLFWYQQALGQGPEFLTYFQNEAQLDKSGLPSDRFFAERPEGSVSTLKIQRTQQEDSAVYLCASSLRSWGAGTDTQYFGPGTRLTVL.

About this clone itself: At the DNA level, this CDR3 is encoded by other sequences in the same sample as well. This rearrangement joins TRBV27 to TRBJ2-7; D is undetermined. CDR3 size: 13 residues. CDR1 is MNHEY and CDR2 is SMNVEV in the germline V gene (reference sequence). The ends were cut back, 0 bases at V and 0 bases at J, with 3 bases in the middle. CDR3 sequence (DNA): TGTGCCAGCAGTTTATCTCCCTCCTACGAGCAGTACTTC. The encoded protein is CASSLSPSYEQYF.

The V call is TRBV5-1, the J call TRBJ1-1, with TRBD1 matching over 9 bases. Germline CDR1 SGHRS, CDR2 YFSETQ. The CDR3 runs 12 residues. The V segment lost 6 bases and the J segment 9 bases; nucleotides outside the gene matches: 6. Here the CDR3 DNA reads TGCGCCAGCACGCCCGGACAGGGGCAAGCTTTCTTT. Translating it yields CASTPGQGQAFF. The complete variable domain, with remaining parts taken from reference TRBV5-1 and TRBJ1-1, reads KAGVTQTPRYLIKTRGQQVTLSCSPISGHRSVSWYQQTPGQGLQFLFEYFSETQRNKGNFPGRFSGRQFSNSRSEMNVSTLELGDSALYLCASTPGQGQAFFGQGTRLTVV.

Notes on this clone: The identical CDR3 is also encoded by other nucleotide sequences in the sample. V and J are TRBV7-9 and TRBJ2-1, with 7 bases identical to TRBD2. The CDR3 is 13 residues long. CDR1 is SEHNR, CDR2 FQNEAQ, per germline (reference sequence). V trimming: 5 bases; J trimming: 7 bases; junction bases outside the gene matches: 5. The CDR3 region is CASSLSSGNEQFF. The CDR3 region has the DNA TGTGCCAGCAGCCTCAGTAGCGGGAATGAGCAGTTCTTC.

The rearrangement joins TRBV4-1 to TRBJ1-2, with TRBD1 matching 8 bases. J was trimmed by 5 bases and V by 1 base; bases with no gene match: 12. The CDR3 length is 17 residues. Germline V lookup: CDR1 MGHRA, CDR2 YSYEKL. CDR3 DNA: TGCGCCAGCAGCCAAGGGGCAGGGGGCGCCGAGGGTTATGGCTACACCTTC. Translating it yields CASSQGAGGAEGYGYTF.

This chain uses TRBV30 with TRBJ2-1; the D is unclear. This CDR3 is built from 13 residues. The germline V gene has CDR1 GTSNPN and CDR2 SVGIG (reference sequence). Trimming pared 3 bases from V and 5 bases from J, leaving 11 bases between. The CDR3 nucleotides are TGTGCCTGGAGGACACTGTATAACAATGAGCAGTTCTTC. Translation gives CAWRTLYNNEQFF.

The V gene is TRBV6-6, the J gene TRBJ2-7; D is perhaps TRBD1 (6 bases). Looked up from germline, CDR1 is MNHNY and CDR2 is SVGAGI (reference sequence). There are 15 residues in the CDR3. Trimming took 2 bases from V and 0 from J, leaving 11 bases between them. CDR3 bases: TGTGCCAGCAGTTACCCGGGACAAACCTCCTACGAGCAGTACTTC. It translates to CASSYPGQTSYEQYF.

The chain joins TRBV29-1 to TRBJ2-2; D may be TRBD1 or TRBD2 (5 bases each). This CDR3 region has 14 residues. From germline, CDR1 is SQVTM and CDR2 ANQGSEA. The ends were cut back, 4 bases at V and 2 bases at J, with 11 bases in the middle. The CDR3 DNA reads TGCAGCGTTGCCGGGGCGGTTAACACCGGGGAGCTGTTTTTT. Amino acid sequence: CSVAGAVNTGELFF.